The 26 T cell receptor beta chains reported below all come from one sample, sequenced in a study of T cells in Graves' hyperthyroidism and ophthalmopathy. The source material, RNA transcripts, was used to amplify TCR beta CDR3 regions. HTBI primers were employed in a first-round RT-PCR of the TCR CDR3. MiXCR was run by TCRdb on the multiplex PCR reads, yielding one entry per CDR3 protein. The sample comprises 250,000 to 350,000 distinct CDR3 sequences, around 17% of which are singletons, and around 34% rests with the top ten. Sequenced material: blood. These receptors all stem from a man under 40 with Graves' hyperthyroidism.

This chain uses TRBV20-1 with TRBJ2-5, with 12 bases lining up with TRBD2. Trimming removed 4 bases from V and 4 bases from J; junction bases left unmatched: 13. CDR1 and CDR2 from the germline V gene are DFQATT and SNEGSKA (reference sequence). This CDR3 has 17 residues. CDR3 loop: CSATGASGRAFGETQYF. The CDR3 DNA reads as TGCAGTGCTACCGGGGCTAGCGGGAGGGCCTTTGGAGAGACCCAGTACTTC.

The sample holds many counts of this clonotype. The chain has TRBV24-1 and TRBJ2-7; no reliable D call. V lost 0 bases and J lost 6, with 2 bases in between. Looked up from germline, CDR1 is KGHDR and CDR2 is SFDVKD. The CDR3 has 11 residues. This CDR3 is CATSDLREQYF. In DNA form, the CDR3 reads TGTGCCACCAGTGATTTGCGCGAGCAGTACTTC.

There are many counts of this clonotype. The chain is built from TRBV20-1 and TRBJ2-7, with D uncertain. The length of the CDR3 is 11 residues. V gave up 0 bases and J gave up 3 bases, with 3 bases separating them. From germline, CDR1 is DFQATT and CDR2 SNEGSKA (reference sequence). This CDR3 is CSAREDYEQYF. For the CDR3, the DNA is TGCAGTGCTAGAGAGGACTACGAGCAGTACTTC.

The J gene is TRBJ2-2, the V gene TRBV7-9; TRBD2 aligns across 11 bases. J was trimmed by 5 bases and V by 5 bases; bases with no gene match: 13. Germline V gives CDR1 SEHNR, CDR2 FQNEAQ (reference sequence). The CDR3 is 18 amino acids. This CDR3 is CASSPLPFSGRDTGELFF. CDR3 in DNA: TGTGCCAGCAGCCCGCTCCCCTTTAGCGGGAGGGATACCGGGGAGCTGTTTTTT.

This clonotype was seen a few times. The chain uses TRBV19 and TRBJ2-1; TRBD1 matches 7 bases. This CDR3 contains 14 residues. Germline V gene sequence: CDR1 LNHDA, CDR2 SQIVND (reference sequence). J gave up 10 bases and V 7 bases, and 13 bases lay outside the gene matches. Here the CDR3 reads CASTPRDRSGEQFF. The CDR3 DNA sequence: TGTGCCAGTACCCCGAGGGACAGAAGTGGGGAGCAGTTCTTC.

Comments on this clonotype: This sequence may be a read error, since a much larger clone differs from it by one base. The genes are TRBV12-3 or TRBV12-4 and TRBJ2-4; D ambiguous. The V gene lost 6 bases and the J gene lost 2 bases, with 11 bases spanning the gap. The CDR3 contains 14 residues. This CDR3 is CASSPLGPKNIQYF. CDR3 bases: TGTGCCAGCAGCCCTCTCGGGCCCAAAAACATTCAGTACTTC.

This clonotype showed up many times. The chain combines TRBV20-1 with TRBJ2-5; tentative D call: TRBD1 (5 bases). CDR1 DFQATT and CDR2 SNEGSKA come from the germline V gene (reference sequence). Trimming pared 2 bases from V and 4 bases from J, leaving 8 bases between. The CDR3 consists of 12 residues. The CDR3 here is CSARQGSETQYF. For the CDR3, the DNA is TGCAGTGCTAGACAGGGTTCAGAGACCCAGTACTTC.

This clonotype was recorded many times. This chain joins TRBV30 and TRBJ2-3; TRBD1 agrees at 7 bases. This CDR3 is 14 amino acids long. Trimming at V came to 2 bases and at J to 2 bases, leaving 4 bases not matched to a gene. Looked up from germline, CDR1 is GTSNPN and CDR2 is SVGIG (reference sequence). The CDR3 sequence: CAWSLGQNTDTQYF. As DNA, the CDR3 is TGTGCCTGGAGTTTGGGACAGAACACAGATACGCAGTATTTT.

This clonotype showed up many times. The V call is TRBV7-2, the J call TRBJ2-7; 7 bases align to TRBD2. Per the germline V gene, CDR1 is SGHTA and CDR2 is FQGNSA. This CDR3 comprises 14 residues. V was pared by 10 bases and J by 0 bases, with 9 bases of the junction left unmatched. This CDR3 reads CATRPSGGSYEQYF. In DNA form, the CDR3 reads TGTGCCACCCGCCCCTCGGGGGGCTCCTACGAGCAGTACTTC.

This clonotype was picked up many times. The genes are TRBV29-1 and TRBJ2-7; 7 bases match TRBD2. Germline V lookup: CDR1 SQVTM, CDR2 ANQGSEA. V shed 3 bases, J shed 2 bases, and the junction held 4 bases outside the gene matches. This CDR3 is 13 amino acids long. CDR3 amino acids: CSVEVAGAYEQYF. Written as DNA, the CDR3 is TGCAGCGTTGAGGTTGCGGGAGCCTACGAGCAGTACTTC.

This clonotype has a handful of counts. This sequence joins TRBV5-1 and TRBJ2-3, with D uncertain. Germline CDR1 is SGHRS and CDR2 is YFSETQ. The CDR3 has 14 residues. Between the trimmed V and J ends, which lost 0 bases and 6 bases, there was a span of 11 bases. The CDR3 sequence is CASSLERQEDTQYF. The CDR3 DNA follows: TGCGCCAGCAGCTTGGAACGCCAGGAGGATACGCAGTATTTT. The full variable domain, in which reference TRBV5-1 and TRBJ2-3 provide the parts outside the CDR3, is KAGVTQTPRYLIKTRGQQVTLSCSPISGHRSVSWYQQTPGQGLQFLFEYFSETQRNKGNFPGRFSGRQFSNSRSEMNVSTLELGDSALYLCASSLERQEDTQYFGPGTRLTVL.

This clonotype was seen ten or more times. The chain combines TRBV28 with TRBJ1-2; 8 bases are shared with TRBD1. Germline CDR1 and CDR2: MDHEN and SYDVKM. The CDR3 length is 13 residues. V shed 6 bases and J 6 bases; nucleotides not matched to a gene: 6. The CDR3 coding sequence is TGTGCCAGCAGACATGGACAGGGAAATGGCTACACCTTC. It yields the protein CASRHGQGNGYTF.

The chain couples TRBV5-1 to TRBJ2-3; tentative D call: TRBD2 (5 bases). Germline CDR1 SGHRS, CDR2 YFSETQ. Trimming took 1 base from V and 6 from J, leaving 15 bases between them. The CDR3 sequence is 15 residues long. The CDR3 bases are TGCGCCAGCAGCTTGACGGGGTTACCCCCCGATACGCAGTATTTT. It specifies CASSLTGLPPDTQYF.

A word on this clonotype: This could be a read error, since a much larger clone is one nucleotide away. The V call is TRBV11-2, the J call TRBJ2-7, with D perhaps given as TRBD1 or TRBD2 (7 bases each). The CDR3 spans 13 residues. Germline CDR1 reads SGHAT; CDR2 reads FQNNGV. The CDR3 sequence: CASSQGGFYGQYF. In DNA form, the CDR3 reads TGTGCCAGCAGCCAGGGGGGGTTTTACGGGCAGTACTTC.

This clonotype was counted a few times. One end of the junction fails to match germline, which may point to a read error. This sequence joins TRBV11-2 and TRBJ2-1; the D gene is possibly TRBD2 (5 bases). This CDR3 contains 11 residues. The germline V gene encodes CDR1 SGHAT and CDR2 FQNNGV. The CDR3 sequence is CAGSLAYEQFF. The CDR3, as DNA: TGTGCCGGCAGCTTAGCGTATGAGCAGTTCTTC.

This clonotype has a handful of counts. The chain combines TRBV10-3 with TRBJ1-2, with a tentative D call TRBD1 (5 bases). V shed 4 bases and J shed 2 bases, with 11 bases lying between them. The germline CDR1 and CDR2 sequences are ENHRY and SYGVKD. CDR3 length: 14 amino acids. CDR3 DNA sequence: TGTGCCATCAGTGCGGGACGGACCAACTATGGCTACACCTTC. It translates to CAISAGRTNYGYTF.

This clonotype was seen many times. V is TRBV5-1 and J is TRBJ2-3, with D unresolved. The germline V gene encodes CDR1 SGHRS and CDR2 YFSETQ. The CDR3 extends over 15 amino acids. Trimming shortened V by 0 bases and J by 4 bases, and 12 bases separated the two germline ends. CDR3 sequence (DNA): TGCGCCAGCAGCTTGGCTGTTAGCAAGGCAGATACGCAGTATTTT. Protein: CASSLAVSKADTQYF.

This clonotype showed up just a few times. The chain joins TRBV12-5 to TRBJ2-7; D uncertain. This CDR3 is built from 15 residues. Trimming shortened V by 6 bases and J by 0 bases, and 15 bases separated the two germline ends. Germline CDR1 reads LGHNT; CDR2 reads FRNRAP. CDR3 sequence reads: CASGKVAGSSYEQYF. For the CDR3, the DNA is TGTGCTAGTGGCAAAGTAGCCGGCAGCTCCTACGAGCAGTACTTC.

The sample holds many counts of this clonotype. This chain joins TRBV28 and TRBJ1-1; D remains ambiguous. V lost 6 bases and J lost 4, with 9 bases in between. This CDR3 has 12 residues. Germline-derived CDR1 and CDR2 are MDHEN and SYDVKM. The CDR3, as DNA: TGTGCCAGCAGCCAGTTGGGCACTGAAGCTTTCTTT. This codes for CASSQLGTEAFF. Together with reference TRBV28 and TRBJ1-1, the CDR3 gives the full variable domain: DVKVTQSSRYLVKRTGEKVFLECVQDMDHENMFWYRQDPGLGLRLIYFSYDVKMKEKGDIPEGYSVSREKKERFSLILESASTNQTSMYLCASSQLGTEAFFGQGTRLTVV.

Ten or more counts support this clonotype. The V and J genes are TRBV28 and TRBJ2-1; D possibly corresponds to TRBD2 (5 bases). CDR3 length equals 14 residues. Between the trimmed V and J ends, which lost 1 base and 3 bases, there was a span of 7 bases. In germline, CDR1 is MDHEN, CDR2 SYDVKM. The DNA for the CDR3 is TGTGCCAGCAGTTTATCCGGACTCTACAATGAGCAGTTCTTC. This encodes CASSLSGLYNEQFF.

This clonotype was picked up many times. This chain joins TRBV5-1 and TRBJ2-1, with D perhaps matching TRBD2 (5 bases). Germline CDR1 and CDR2: SGHRS and YFSETQ. V gave up 0 bases and J gave up 8 bases, with 15 bases separating them. This CDR3 has 15 amino acids. CDR3 DNA: TGCGCCAGCAGCTTGGCCAAGGCTAGCAGCGATGAGCAGTTCTTC. Residues: CASSLAKASSDEQFF.

J is TRBJ1-2 and V is TRBV2; tentative D call: TRBD1 (6 bases). V gave up 11 bases and J gave up 8 bases, with 18 bases separating them. The CDR3 spans 12 residues. Germline CDR1 reads SNHLY; CDR2 reads FYNNEI. The DNA of the CDR3 is TGTGCCTCCCTCAGGGGAATGATCGGCTACACCTTC. This codes for CASLRGMIGYTF.

This clonotype was found many times. The rearrangement joins TRBV11-2 to TRBJ2-1, with 9 bases identical to TRBD1. Germline values: CDR1 SGHAT, CDR2 FQNNGV. CDR3 size: 16 residues. V dropped 5 bases and J dropped 0; count of bases not matched to a gene: 5. Here the CDR3 DNA reads TGTGCCAGCAGCCTCCGGGACAGGGTCTCCTACAATGAGCAGTTCTTC. Encoded protein: CASSLRDRVSYNEQFF.

About this clonotype itself: A much larger clone lies one base from this, so it may be a read error. CDR3 loop: CASSAGQRQGTQYF. The DNA for the CDR3 is TGTGCCAGCAGCGCGGGACAGCGCCAAGGGACCCAGTACTTC. The rearrangement links TRBV9 to TRBJ2-5; 7 bases line up with TRBD1. CDR1 and CDR2 from the germline V gene are SGDLS and YYNGEE. CDR3 length equals 14 residues.

At least ten counts were recorded for this clonotype. The V call is TRBV30, the J call TRBJ2-3; D unresolved. This CDR3 is built from 13 residues. Trimming pared 2 bases from V and 7 bases from J, leaving 13 bases between. The germline V gene has CDR1 GTSNPN and CDR2 SVGIG (reference sequence). The DNA for the CDR3 is TGTGCCTGGAGTCGACCCCAAAGGTATACGCAGTATTTT. Amino acids: CAWSRPQRYTQYF.

Ten or more counts support this clonotype. The DNA for the CDR3 is TGTGCCAGCAGTGAACAGGGTACTGGGGCCAACGTCCTGACTTTC. Translated, it gives CASSEQGTGANVLTF. V gene TRBV6-1 combines with J gene TRBJ2-6, with D possibly matching TRBD1 (5 bases). The germline V gene has CDR1 MNHNS and CDR2 SASEGT. CDR3 length: 15 residues. Trimming cost V 2 bases and J 2 bases, with 7 bases left between them.